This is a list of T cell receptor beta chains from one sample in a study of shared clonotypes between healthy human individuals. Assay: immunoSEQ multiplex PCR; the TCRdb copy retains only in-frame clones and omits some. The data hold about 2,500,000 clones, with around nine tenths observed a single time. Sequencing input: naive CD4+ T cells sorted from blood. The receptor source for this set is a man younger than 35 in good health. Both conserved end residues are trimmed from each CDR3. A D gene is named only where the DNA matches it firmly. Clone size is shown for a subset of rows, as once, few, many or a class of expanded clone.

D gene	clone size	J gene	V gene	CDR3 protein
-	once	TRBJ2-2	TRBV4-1	ASSQADRNTGELF
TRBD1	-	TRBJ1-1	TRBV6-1	AAYRDSTNPTEAF
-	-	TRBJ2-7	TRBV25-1	ASSEYTQGYEQY
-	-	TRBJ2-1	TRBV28	ASSLVPYNEQF
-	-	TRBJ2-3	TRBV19	ASSPATSTDTQY
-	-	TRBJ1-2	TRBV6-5	ASSYSRTVGNGYT
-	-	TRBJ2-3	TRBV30	ARALASTDTQY
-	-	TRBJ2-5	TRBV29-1	SVGGVETQY
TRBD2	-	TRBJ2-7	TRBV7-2	ASSQVSGLAGAYEQY
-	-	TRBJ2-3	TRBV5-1	ASSPLGERVTDTQY
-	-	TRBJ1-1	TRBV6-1	ASSEPGWNTEAF
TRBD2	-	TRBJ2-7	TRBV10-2	ASTLEGLATGYEQY
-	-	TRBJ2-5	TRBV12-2	ASRLVARQGRGETQY
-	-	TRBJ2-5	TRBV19	ASSPGTKINKETQY
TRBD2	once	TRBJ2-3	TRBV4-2	ASSRVLGTSGGAYTDTQY
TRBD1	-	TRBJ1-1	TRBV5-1	ASSLEDRGRFTAF
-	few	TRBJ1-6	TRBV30	AWTQYNSPLH
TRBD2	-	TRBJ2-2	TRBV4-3	ASSQVGGRAVTGELF
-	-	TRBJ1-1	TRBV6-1	ASRKPGGTEAF
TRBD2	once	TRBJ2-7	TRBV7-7	ASSLAAGGSYEQY
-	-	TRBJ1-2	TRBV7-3	ASSLRGGADGYT
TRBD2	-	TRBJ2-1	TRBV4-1	ASSRGLAETYNEQF
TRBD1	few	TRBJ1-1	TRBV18	ASSPQDRGTEAF
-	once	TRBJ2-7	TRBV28	ASSYPGTPYEQY
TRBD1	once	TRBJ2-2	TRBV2	ASRMDRGFPGELF
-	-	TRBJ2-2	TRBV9	ASSVLGGTGELF
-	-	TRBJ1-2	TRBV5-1	ASRGDNYGYT
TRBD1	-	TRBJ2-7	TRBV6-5	ATLVRQGAYEQY
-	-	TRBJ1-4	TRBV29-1	SVRGGSTNEKLF
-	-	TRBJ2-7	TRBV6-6	ASRLGYEQY
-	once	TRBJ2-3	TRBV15	ATRSGITDTQY
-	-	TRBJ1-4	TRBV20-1	SASRDQPF
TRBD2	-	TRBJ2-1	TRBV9	ASSAAGSSYNEQF
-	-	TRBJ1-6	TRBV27	ASSLSMGTGKSSYNSPLH
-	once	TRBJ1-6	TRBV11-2	ASSPLDSFTSPLH
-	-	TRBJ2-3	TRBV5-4	ASSFEGSSTDTQY
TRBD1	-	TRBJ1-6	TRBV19	ASSTTGTGMSPLH
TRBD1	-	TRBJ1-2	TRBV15	ATSRDYTTGRGNYGYT
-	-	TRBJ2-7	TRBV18	ASSSDGGSYEQY
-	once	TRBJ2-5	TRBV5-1	ASSLIFFGLATQETQY
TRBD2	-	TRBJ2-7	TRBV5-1	ASSWSGVTYEQY
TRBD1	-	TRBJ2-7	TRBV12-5	ASEGRQGAGVFYEQY
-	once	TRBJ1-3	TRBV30	AWSDGRVIGNTIY
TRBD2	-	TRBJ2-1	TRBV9	ASSVRGVPSNEQF
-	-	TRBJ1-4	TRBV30	AWSPPNIHEKLF
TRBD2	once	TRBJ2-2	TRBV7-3	ASSLAGDTGELF
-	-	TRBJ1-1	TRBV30	AWSRGTTEAF
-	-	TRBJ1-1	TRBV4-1	ASSQVSQLNTEAF
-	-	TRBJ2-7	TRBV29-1	SVRPVASYEQY
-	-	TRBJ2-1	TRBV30	AWSVIGSGEQF
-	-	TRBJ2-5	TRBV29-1	SVQGGEQTQY
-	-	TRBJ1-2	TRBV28	ASSLRSRLGGYT
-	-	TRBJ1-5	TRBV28	ASSLTPRGKSNQPQH
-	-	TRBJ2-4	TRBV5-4	ASSLGSGSDIQY